This T cell receptor (beta chain) was recorded in a study of spatial heterogeneity in lung cancer. Study summary: An average of more than ten raw reads was observed per unique TCR and UMI combination. The study's findings and limits: Within tumors, counts of expanded alpha and beta TCRs tracked tumor mutation counts. The estimated TCR-seq coverage of tumor T cells amounted to 6% to 7% when looking at alpha chains and around 13% when looking at beta chains.

This clonotype came up a few times. Its antigen is as yet unknown. The V end was cut by 5 bases, the J end by 4 bases, with 14 bases between. The CDR3 consists of 14 residues. The sample's time point: sample taken at primary tumor resection. TCRdb re-called the 5' RACE reads with MiXCR, one entry per CDR3 protein. The sample has roughly 10,000 distinct CDR3 sequences, 9.5% to 15% seen once; the top ten hold 10%. This sample comprised lung tumor tissue, obtained at surgery. This chain links TRBV12-3 or TRBV12-4 with TRBJ2-5; D remains ambiguous. The clonotype was recovered from a male donor with early-stage non-small cell lung cancer. The CDR3 bases are TGTGCCAGCAGTATCAGGCGTACTGGAGAGACCCAGTACTTC. This translates into CASSIRRTGETQYF.